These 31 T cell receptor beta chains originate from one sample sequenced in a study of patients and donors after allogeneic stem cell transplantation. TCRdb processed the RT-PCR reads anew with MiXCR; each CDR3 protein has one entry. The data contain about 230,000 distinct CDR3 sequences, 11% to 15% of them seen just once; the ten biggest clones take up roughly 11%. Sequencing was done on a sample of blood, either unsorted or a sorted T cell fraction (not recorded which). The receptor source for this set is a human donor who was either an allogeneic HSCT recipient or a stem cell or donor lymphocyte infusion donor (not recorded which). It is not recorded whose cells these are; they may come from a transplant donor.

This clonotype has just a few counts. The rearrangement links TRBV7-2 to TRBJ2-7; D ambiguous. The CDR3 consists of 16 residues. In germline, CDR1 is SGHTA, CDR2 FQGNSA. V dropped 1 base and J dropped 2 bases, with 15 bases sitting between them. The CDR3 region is CASSLVGTESTYEQYF. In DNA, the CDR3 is TGTGCCAGCAGCTTAGTCGGTACCGAGAGTACCTACGAGCAGTACTTC.

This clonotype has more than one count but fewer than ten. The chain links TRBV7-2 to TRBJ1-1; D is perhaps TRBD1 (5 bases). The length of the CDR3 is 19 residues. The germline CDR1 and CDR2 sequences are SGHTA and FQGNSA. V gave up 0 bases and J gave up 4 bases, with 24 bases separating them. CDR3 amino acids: CASSLALIREWGSGTEAFF. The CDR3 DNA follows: TGTGCCAGCAGCTTAGCGCTAATTAGGGAATGGGGGTCGGGCACTGAAGCTTTCTTT.

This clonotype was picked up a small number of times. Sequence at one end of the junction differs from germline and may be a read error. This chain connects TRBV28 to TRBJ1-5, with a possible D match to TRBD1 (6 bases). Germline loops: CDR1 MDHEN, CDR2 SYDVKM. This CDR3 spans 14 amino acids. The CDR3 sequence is CARRGGRSDQPQHF. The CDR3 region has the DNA TGTGCCAGAAGGGGGGGACGTAGCGATCAGCCCCAGCATTTT.

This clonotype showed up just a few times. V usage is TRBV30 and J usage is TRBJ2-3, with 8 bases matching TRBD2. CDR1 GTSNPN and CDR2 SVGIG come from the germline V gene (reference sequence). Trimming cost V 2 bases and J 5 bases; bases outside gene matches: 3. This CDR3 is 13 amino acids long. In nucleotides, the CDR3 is TGTGCCTGGAGTAGCGGGGGAGGAGATACGCAGTATTTT. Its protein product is CAWSSGGGDTQYF.

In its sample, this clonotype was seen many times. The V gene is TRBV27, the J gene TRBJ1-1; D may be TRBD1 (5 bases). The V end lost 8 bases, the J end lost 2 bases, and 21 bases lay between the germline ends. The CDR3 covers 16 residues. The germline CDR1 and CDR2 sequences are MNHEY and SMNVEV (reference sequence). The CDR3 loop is CASPGGATEINTEAFF. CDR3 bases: TGTGCCAGCCCCGGCGGGGCAACGGAAATCAACACTGAAGCTTTCTTT.

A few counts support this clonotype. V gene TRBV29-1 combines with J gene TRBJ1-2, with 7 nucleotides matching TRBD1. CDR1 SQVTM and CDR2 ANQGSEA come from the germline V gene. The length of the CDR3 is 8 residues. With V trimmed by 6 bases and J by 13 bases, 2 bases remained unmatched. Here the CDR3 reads CSVGTATF. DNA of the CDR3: TGCAGCGTGGGGACAGCCACCTTC.

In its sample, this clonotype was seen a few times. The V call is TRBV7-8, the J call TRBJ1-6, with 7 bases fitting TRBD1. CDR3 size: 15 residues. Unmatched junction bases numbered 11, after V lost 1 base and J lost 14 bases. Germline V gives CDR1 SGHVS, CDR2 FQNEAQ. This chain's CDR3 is CASSLGQGGVSSLHF. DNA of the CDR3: TGTGCCAGCAGCTTAGGCCAGGGGGGGGTTTCGTCCCTCCACTTT.

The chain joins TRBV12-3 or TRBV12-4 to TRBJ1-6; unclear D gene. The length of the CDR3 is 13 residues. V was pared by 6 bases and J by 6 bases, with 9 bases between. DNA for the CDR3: TGTGCCAGCAGAACAAGCGCTAATTCACCCCTCCACTTT. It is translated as CASRTSANSPLHF.

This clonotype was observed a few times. CDR3 amino acids: CASSSTGTANYGYTF. For the CDR3, the DNA is TGTGCCAGCAGCTCCACAGGGACCGCTAACTATGGCTACACCTTC. V is TRBV7-9 and J is TRBJ1-2; maybe TRBD1 (6 bases). There are 15 residues in the CDR3. Germline V gene lookup returns CDR1 SEHNR and CDR2 FQNEAQ (reference sequence). Trimming removed 4 bases from V and 0 bases from J, with 12 bases in between.

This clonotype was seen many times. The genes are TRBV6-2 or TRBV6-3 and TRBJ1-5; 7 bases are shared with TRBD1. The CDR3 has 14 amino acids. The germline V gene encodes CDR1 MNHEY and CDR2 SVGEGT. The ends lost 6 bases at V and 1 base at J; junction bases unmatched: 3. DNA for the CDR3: TGTGCCAGCAGCCAGGACAGGAGCAATCAGCCCCAGCATTTT. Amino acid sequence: CASSQDRSNQPQHF.

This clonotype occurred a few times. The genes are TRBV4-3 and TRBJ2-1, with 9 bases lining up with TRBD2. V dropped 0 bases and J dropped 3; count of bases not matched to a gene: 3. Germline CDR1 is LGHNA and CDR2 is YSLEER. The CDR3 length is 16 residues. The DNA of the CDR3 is TGCGCCAGCAGCCAAGAATCGCGGGGGGGCTACAATGAGCAGTTCTTC. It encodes CASSQESRGGYNEQFF.

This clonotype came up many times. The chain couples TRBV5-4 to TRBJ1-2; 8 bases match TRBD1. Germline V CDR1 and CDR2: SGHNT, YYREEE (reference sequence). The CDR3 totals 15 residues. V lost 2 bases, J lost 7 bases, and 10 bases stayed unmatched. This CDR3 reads CASSFKSGGRGGYTF. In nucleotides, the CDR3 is TGTGCCAGCAGCTTCAAATCAGGGGGCAGGGGTGGCTACACCTTC.

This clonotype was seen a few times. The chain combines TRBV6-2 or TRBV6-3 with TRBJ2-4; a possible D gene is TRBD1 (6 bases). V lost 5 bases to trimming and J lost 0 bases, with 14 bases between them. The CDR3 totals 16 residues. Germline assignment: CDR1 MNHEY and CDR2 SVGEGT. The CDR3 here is CASSPVDRLAKNIQYF. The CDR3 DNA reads TGTGCCAGCAGTCCTGTCGACAGGCTAGCCAAAAACATTCAGTACTTC.

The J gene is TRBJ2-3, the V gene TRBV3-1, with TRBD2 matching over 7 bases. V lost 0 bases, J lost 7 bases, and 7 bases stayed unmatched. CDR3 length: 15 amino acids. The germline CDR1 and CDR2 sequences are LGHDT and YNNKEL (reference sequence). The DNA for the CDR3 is TGTGCCAGCAGCCAAGAGTTAAGGACTAGTCATACGCAGTATTTT. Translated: CASSQELRTSHTQYF.

The CDR3 nucleotides are TGTGCCAGCAGTGAAGGGAGGACTAGCGGAGGGCCCACAGATACGCAGTATTTT. Translating gives CASSEGRTSGGPTDTQYF. V usage is TRBV2 and J usage is TRBJ2-3; 10 nucleotides align to TRBD2. Germline assignment: CDR1 SNHLY and CDR2 FYNNEI. This CDR3 contains 18 residues. Trimming removed 1 base from V and 2 bases from J; junction bases left unmatched: 9.

The CDR3 reads CASRETTGYGYTF. CDR3 in DNA: TGCGCCAGCAGGGAAACTACAGGGTATGGCTACACCTTC. The rearrangement uses TRBV5-1 and TRBJ1-2, with D possibly TRBD1 on 6 matching bases. CDR3 length: 13 residues. The germline gives CDR1 SGHRS, CDR2 YFSETQ. The ends were cut back, 5 bases at V and 5 bases at J, with 13 bases in the middle. Variable domain in full (rest from reference TRBV5-1 and TRBJ1-2): KAGVTQTPRYLIKTRGQQVTLSCSPISGHRSVSWYQQTPGQGLQFLFEYFSETQRNKGNFPGRFSGRQFSNSRSEMNVSTLELGDSALYLCASRETTGYGYTFGSGTRLTVV.

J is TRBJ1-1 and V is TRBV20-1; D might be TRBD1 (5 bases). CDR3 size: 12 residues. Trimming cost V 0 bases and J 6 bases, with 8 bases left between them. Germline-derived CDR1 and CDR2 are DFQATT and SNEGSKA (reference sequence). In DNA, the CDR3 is TGCAGTGCTAGAGAATCGGGGCCTGAAGCTTTCTTT. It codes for CSARESGPEAFF.

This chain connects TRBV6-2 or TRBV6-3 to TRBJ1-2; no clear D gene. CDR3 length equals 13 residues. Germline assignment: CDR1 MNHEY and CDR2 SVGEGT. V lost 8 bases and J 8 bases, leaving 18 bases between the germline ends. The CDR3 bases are TGTGCCAGCTCCGCCAGTTGGTCAGGCGGCTACACCTTC. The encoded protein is CASSASWSGGYTF.

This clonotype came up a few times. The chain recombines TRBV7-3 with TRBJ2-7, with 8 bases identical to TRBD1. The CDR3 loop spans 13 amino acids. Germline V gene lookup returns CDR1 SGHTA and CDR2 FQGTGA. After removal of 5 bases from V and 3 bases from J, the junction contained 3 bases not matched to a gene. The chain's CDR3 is CASSQGTGYEQYF. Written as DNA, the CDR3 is TGTGCCAGCAGCCAAGGGACAGGCTACGAGCAGTACTTC. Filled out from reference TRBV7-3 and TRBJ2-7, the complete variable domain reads GAGVSQTPSNKVTEKGKYVELRCDPISGHTALYWYRQSLGQGPEFLIYFQGTGAADDSGLPNDRFFAVRPEGSVSTLKIQRTERGDSAVYLCASSQGTGYEQYFGPGTRLTVT.

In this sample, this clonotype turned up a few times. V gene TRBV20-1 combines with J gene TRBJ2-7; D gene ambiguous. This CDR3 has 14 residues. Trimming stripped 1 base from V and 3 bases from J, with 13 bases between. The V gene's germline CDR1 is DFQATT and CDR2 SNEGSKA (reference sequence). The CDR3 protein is CSARVLRLDYEQYF. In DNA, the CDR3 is TGCAGTGCTAGAGTGCTACGCCTGGACTACGAGCAGTACTTC.

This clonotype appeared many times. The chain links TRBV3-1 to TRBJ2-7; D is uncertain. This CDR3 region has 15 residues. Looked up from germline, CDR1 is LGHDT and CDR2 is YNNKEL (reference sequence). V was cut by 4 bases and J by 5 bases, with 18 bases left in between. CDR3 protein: CASSRVWDFDNEQYF. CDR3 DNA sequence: TGTGCCAGCAGCCGGGTATGGGATTTTGATAACGAGCAGTACTTC.

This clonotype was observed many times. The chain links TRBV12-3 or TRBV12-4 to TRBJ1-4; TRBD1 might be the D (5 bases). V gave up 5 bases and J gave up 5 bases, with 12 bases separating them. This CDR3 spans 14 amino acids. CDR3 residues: CASSPRTRNEKLFF. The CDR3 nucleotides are TGTGCCAGCAGTCCCCGGACACGGAATGAAAAACTGTTTTTT.

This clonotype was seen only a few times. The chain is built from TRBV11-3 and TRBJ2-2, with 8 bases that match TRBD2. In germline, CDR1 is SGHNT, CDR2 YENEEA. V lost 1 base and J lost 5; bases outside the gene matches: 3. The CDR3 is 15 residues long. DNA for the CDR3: TGTGCCAGCAGCTTAGTCCCGGGAGGGACCGGGGAGCTGTTTTTT. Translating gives CASSLVPGGTGELFF. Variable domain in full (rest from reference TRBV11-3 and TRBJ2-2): EAGVVQSPRYKIIEKKQPVAFWCNPISGHNTLYWYLQNLGQGPELLIRYENEEAVDDSQLPKDRFSAERLKGVDSTLKIQPAELGDSAVYLCASSLVPGGTGELFFGEGSRLTVL.

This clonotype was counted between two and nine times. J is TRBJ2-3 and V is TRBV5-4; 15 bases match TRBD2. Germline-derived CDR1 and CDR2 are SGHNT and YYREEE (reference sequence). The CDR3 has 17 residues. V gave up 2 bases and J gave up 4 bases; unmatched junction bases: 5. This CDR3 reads CASSFPGLAGGADTQYF. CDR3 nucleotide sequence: TGTGCCAGCAGCTTTCCGGGACTAGCGGGAGGTGCAGATACGCAGTATTTT. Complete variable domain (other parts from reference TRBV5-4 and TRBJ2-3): ETGVTQSPTHLIKTRGQQVTLRCSSQSGHNTVSWYQQALGQGPQFIFQYYREEENGRGNFPPRFSGLQFPNYSSELNVNALELDDSALYLCASSFPGLAGGADTQYFGPGTRLTVL.

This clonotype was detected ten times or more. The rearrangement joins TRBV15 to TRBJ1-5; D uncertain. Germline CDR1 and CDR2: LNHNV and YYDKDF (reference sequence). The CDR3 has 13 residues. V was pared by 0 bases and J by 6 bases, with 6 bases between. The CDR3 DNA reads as TGTGCCACCAGCAGAGACACAGCTCAGCCCCAGCATTTT. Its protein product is CATSRDTAQPQHF.

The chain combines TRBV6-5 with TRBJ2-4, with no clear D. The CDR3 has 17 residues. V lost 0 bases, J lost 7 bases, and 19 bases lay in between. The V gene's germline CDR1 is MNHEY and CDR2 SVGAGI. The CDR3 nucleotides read TGTGCCAGCAGTTACTCGACCGATCGGGTGGTTAATAACATTCAGTACTTC. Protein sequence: CASSYSTDRVVNNIQYF.

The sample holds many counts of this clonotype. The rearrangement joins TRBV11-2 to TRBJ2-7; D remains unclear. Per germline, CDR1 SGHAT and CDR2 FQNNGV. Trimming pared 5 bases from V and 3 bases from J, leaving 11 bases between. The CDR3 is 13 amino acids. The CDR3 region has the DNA TGTGCCAGCAGCCCAGTGACCTTCTACGAGCAGTACTTC. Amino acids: CASSPVTFYEQYF.

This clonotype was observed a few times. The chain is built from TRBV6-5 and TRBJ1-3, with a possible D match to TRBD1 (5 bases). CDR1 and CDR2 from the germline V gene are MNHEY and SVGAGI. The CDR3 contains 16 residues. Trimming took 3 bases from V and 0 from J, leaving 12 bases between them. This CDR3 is CASSYNGGNSGNTIYF. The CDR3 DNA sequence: TGTGCCAGCAGTTATAACGGGGGGAACTCTGGAAACACCATATATTTT.

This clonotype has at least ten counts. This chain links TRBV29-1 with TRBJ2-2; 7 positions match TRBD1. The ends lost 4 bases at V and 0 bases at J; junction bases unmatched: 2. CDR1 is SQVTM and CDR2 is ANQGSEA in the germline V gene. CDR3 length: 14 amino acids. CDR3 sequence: CSVGGTANTGELFF. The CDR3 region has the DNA TGCAGCGTTGGGGGGACAGCGAACACCGGGGAGCTGTTTTTT.

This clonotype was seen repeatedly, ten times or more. The CDR3 loop is CSAELSTFSNQPQHF. In DNA, the CDR3 is TGCAGTGCGGAGTTGTCCACGTTTAGCAATCAGCCCCAGCATTTT. This chain links TRBV20-1 with TRBJ1-5; D is undetermined. In germline, CDR1 is DFQATT, CDR2 SNEGSKA (reference sequence). The CDR3 is 15 residues long. The germline V and J ends were trimmed by 6 bases and 0 bases, with 15 bases remaining between them.

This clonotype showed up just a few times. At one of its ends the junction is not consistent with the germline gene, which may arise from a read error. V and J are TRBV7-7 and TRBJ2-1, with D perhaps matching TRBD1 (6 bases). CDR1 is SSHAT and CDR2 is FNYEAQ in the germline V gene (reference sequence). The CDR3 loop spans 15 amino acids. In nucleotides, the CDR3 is TGTGCTAGCAGCTGGGACAAGGCTACCTACAATGAGCAGTTCTTC. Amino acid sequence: CASSWDKATYNEQFF.